Reported below is one T cell receptor (beta chain). Its antigen is unknown. The junction and the germline gene differ at one end; a read error may be behind it. CDR1 and CDR2 (germline): MNHNS, SASEGT. The CDR3 totals 13 residues. The data derive from a study of T cells in Graves' hyperthyroidism and ophthalmopathy. What was amplified from RNA transcripts were TCR beta CDR3 regions. The HTBI primer set served for first-round RT-PCR of the TCR CDR3. TCRdb processed the multiplex PCR reads anew with MiXCR; each CDR3 protein has one entry. The data hold roughly 500,000 distinct CDR3 sequences, with roughly 15% observed a single time. The study, taken as a whole, reports: Using 13 V-J features, a model discriminated ophthalmopathy from stable hyperthyroidism.

This TCR came from a woman in her 30s with Graves' ophthalmopathy. The genes are TRBV6-1 and TRBJ2-1; TRBD2 matches 11 bases. Sequencing was carried out using blood. CDR3 loop: CASSTSGSNEQSF. Written as DNA, the CDR3 is TGTGCCAGCAGCACTAGCGGGAGCAATGAGCAGTCCTTC.